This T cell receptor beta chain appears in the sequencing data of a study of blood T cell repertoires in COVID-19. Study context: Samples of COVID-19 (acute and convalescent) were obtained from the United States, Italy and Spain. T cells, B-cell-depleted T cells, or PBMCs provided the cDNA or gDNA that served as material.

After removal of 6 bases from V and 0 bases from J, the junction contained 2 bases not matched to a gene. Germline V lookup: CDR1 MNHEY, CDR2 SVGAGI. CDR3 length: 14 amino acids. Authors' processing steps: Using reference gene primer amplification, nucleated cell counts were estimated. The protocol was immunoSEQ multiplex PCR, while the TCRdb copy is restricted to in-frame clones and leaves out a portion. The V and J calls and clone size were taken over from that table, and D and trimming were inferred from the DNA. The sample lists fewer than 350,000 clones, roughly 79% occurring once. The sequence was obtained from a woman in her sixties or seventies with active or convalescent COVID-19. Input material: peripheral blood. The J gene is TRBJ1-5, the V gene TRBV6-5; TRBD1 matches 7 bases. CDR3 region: CASRDRSSNQPQHF. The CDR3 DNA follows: TGTGCCAGCAGGGACAGGTCTAGCAATCAGCCCCAGCATTTT.